The 17 T cell receptor beta chains reported below all come from one sample, sequenced in a study of T cells in localized non-small cell lung cancer. Here immunoSEQ multiplex PCR was the method, and the copy in TCRdb shows in-frame clones only, minus some. This sample has thousands of clones, with around 56% found just once. Material: lymph node tissue, obtained before any cancer treatment. All receptors derive from a male donor at least 60 years old with stage I squamous cell lung carcinoma.

This clone was found a few times. The rearrangement uses TRBV11-3 and TRBJ2-5; D not certain. Germline CDR1 SGHNT, CDR2 YENEEA. V lost 6 bases and J lost 2, with 13 bases in between. The CDR3 contains 14 residues. CDR3 residues: CASSFGNRQETQYF. The CDR3 DNA sequence: TGTGCCAGCAGTTTTGGGAACAGACAAGAGACCCAGTACTTC.

Only a few counts were recorded for this clone. The chain couples TRBV1 to TRBJ1-1; no DNA check was done on the table's D call, TRBD1. TRBV1 is designated a pseudogene. The CDR3 extends over 16 amino acids. CDR3 nucleotide sequence: TGCGCCAGCAGCCCTGGGACAGGGAAAGGTAACACTGAAGCTTTCTTT. This encodes CASSPGTGKGNTEAFF.

The genes are TRBV18 and TRBJ1-2; D possibly corresponds to TRBD1 (5 bases). Germline loops: CDR1 KGHSH, CDR2 LQKENI. The CDR3 has 13 amino acids. V dropped 2 bases and J dropped 8 bases, with 12 bases sitting between them. The CDR3 spells CASSPVEGEGYTF. CDR3 DNA: TGTGCCAGCTCACCAGTGGAAGGGGAAGGCTACACCTTC.

This sequence joins TRBV11-3 and TRBJ2-1; the match to TRBD1 covers 7 bases. CDR1 and CDR2 from the germline V gene are SGHNT and YENEEA. With V trimmed by 5 bases and J by 2 bases, 6 bases remained unmatched. The length of the CDR3 is 15 residues. The DNA for the CDR3 is TGTGCCAGCAGCCCCGGGACAGTCACCTACAATGAGCAGTTCTTC. It translates to CASSPGTVTYNEQFF.

The table lists this clone with a few counts. The J gene is TRBJ1-5, the V gene TRBV9; the match to TRBD1 covers 8 bases. This CDR3 comprises 12 residues. Losses at the gene ends were 9 bases for V and 4 bases for J; bases not matched to a gene: 3. Germline assignment: CDR1 SGDLS and CDR2 YYNGEE. The CDR3 nucleotides are TGTGCCACCAGACAGGGGAATCAGCCCCAGCATTTT. Amino acids: CATRQGNQPQHF.

This chain links TRBV30 with TRBJ1-1; D is unclear. The germline gives CDR1 GTSNPN, CDR2 SVGIG (reference sequence). The CDR3 is 11 residues long. Deletions cut 4 bases from V and 3 bases from J, with 6 bases between. The CDR3 sequence: CAWTLDTEAFF. CDR3 nucleotides: TGTGCCTGGACACTGGACACTGAAGCTTTCTTT.

This sequence joins TRBV18 and TRBJ1-2; TRBD1 is a possible D gene (5 bases). The CDR3 loop spans 15 amino acids. Germline lookup yields CDR1 KGHSH and CDR2 LQKENI. V was shortened by 5 bases and J by 7 bases, with 20 bases between the two germline ends. The CDR3 reads CASSSRTAGLLGYTF. CDR3 in DNA: TGTGCCAGCTCATCCCGAACCGCAGGGTTACTTGGCTACACCTTC.

This rearrangement joins TRBV10-3 to TRBJ2-7, with D perhaps given as TRBD1 or TRBD2 (6 bases each). The CDR3 totals 13 residues. The germline V gene has CDR1 ENHRY and CDR2 SYGVKD. V was shortened by 4 bases and J by 7 bases, with 14 bases between the two germline ends. The CDR3 DNA sequence: TGTGCCATCAGTGGGGGGGCCAGGGAGGAGCAGTACTTC. As protein: CAISGGAREEQYF.

This clone was observed a handful of times. This chain links TRBV6-4 with TRBJ2-4, with D perhaps given as TRBD1 or TRBD2 (7 bases each). Germline V gene sequence: CDR1 MRHNA, CDR2 SNTAGT. V was clipped by 4 bases and J by 8 bases, with 24 bases between them. This CDR3 has 17 residues. CDR3 in amino acids: CASSGGTTVPQGDIQYF. As DNA, the CDR3 is TGTGCCAGCAGTGGGGGGACTACCGTTCCCCAGGGGGACATTCAGTACTTC.

CDR3 amino acids: CASDGTGIYNEQFF. As DNA, the CDR3 is TGTGCCAGTGATGGGACAGGGATCTACAATGAGCAGTTCTTC. The rearrangement links TRBV19 to TRBJ2-1; 9 nucleotides agree with TRBD1. This CDR3 region has 14 residues. The ends lost 8 bases at V and 3 bases at J; junction bases unmatched: 5. The germline gives CDR1 LNHDA, CDR2 SQIVND (reference sequence).

Here the CDR3 DNA reads TGTGCCAGCAGCCGACGCGAGGGAGGGGGCTACGAGCAGTACTTC. Translating gives CASSRREGGGYEQYF. V and J are TRBV6-8 and TRBJ2-7; D perhaps matches TRBD2 (7 bases). The CDR3 runs 15 residues. Trimming left V 6 bases short and J 3 bases short, with 18 bases between. CDR1 is MNHGY, CDR2 SAAAGT, per germline.

This clone has a handful of counts. This chain joins TRBV19 and TRBJ2-6; D ambiguous. The V end was cut by 5 bases, the J end by 2 bases, with 10 bases between. The CDR3 contains 15 residues. CDR1 is LNHDA, CDR2 SQIVND, per germline (reference sequence). CDR3 sequence: CASSLQSAGANVLTF. The CDR3 DNA follows: TGTGCCAGTAGTCTCCAAAGCGCTGGGGCCAACGTCCTGACTTTC.

Only a few counts were recorded for this clone. The J gene is TRBJ2-5, the V gene TRBV9; 10 bases map to TRBD2. Germline trimming cut 5 bases from V and 4 bases from J; bases unmatched to any gene: 5. The CDR3 totals 14 residues. Germline-derived CDR1 and CDR2 are SGDLS and YYNGEE. DNA of the CDR3: TGTGCCAGCAGTGAAAGGACTAGCGGAGAGACCCAGTACTTC. Its translation is CASSERTSGETQYF. Full variable domain (rest looked up from reference TRBV9 and TRBJ2-5): DSGVTQTPKHLITATGQRVTLRCSPRSGDLSVYWYQQSLDQGLQFLIQYYNGEERAKGNILERFSAQQFPDLHSELNLSSLELGDSALYFCASSERTSGETQYFGPGTRLLVL.

The chain uses TRBV5-1 and TRBJ1-1, with TRBD1 identical over 7 bases. CDR3 length: 14 residues. V lost 4 bases, J lost 1 base, and 4 bases stayed unmatched. Germline V lookup: CDR1 SGHRS, CDR2 YFSETQ. The CDR3 is CASSTQGENTEAFF. Written as DNA, the CDR3 is TGCGCCAGCAGCACTCAGGGGGAGAACACTGAAGCTTTCTTT.

The chain joins TRBV11-3 to TRBJ2-7; D is uncertain. There are 14 residues in the CDR3. Germline CDR1 reads SGHNT; CDR2 reads YENEEA. Trimming took 0 bases from V and 3 from J, leaving 9 bases between them. In DNA, the CDR3 is TGTGCCAGCAGCTTAGACGGGCCTTACTACGAGCAGTACTTC. It yields the protein CASSLDGPYYEQYF.

V usage is TRBV18 and J usage is TRBJ1-3; no firm D call. Germline CDR1 is KGHSH and CDR2 is LQKENI. The CDR3 totals 13 residues. The V end was cut by 7 bases, the J end by 1 base, with 8 bases between. The chain's CDR3 is CASFMSSGNTIYF. The CDR3 nucleotides are TGTGCCAGCTTCATGTCATCTGGAAACACCATATATTTT.

This clone has a handful of counts. The rearrangement links TRBV7-1 to TRBJ2-2; D tentatively reads TRBD1 or TRBD2 (5 bases each). TRBV7-1 is given ORF status, its function remaining uncertain. V was shortened by 4 bases and J by 4 bases, with 13 bases between the two germline ends. The CDR3 has 15 amino acids. The CDR3 sequence: CASSLGGGVTGELFF. For the CDR3, the DNA is TGTGCCAGCAGCTTAGGTGGGGGAGTCACCGGGGAGCTGTTTTTT.